This entry lists 4 T cell receptor beta chains sequenced from one sample in a study of T-cell reconstitution after alpha-beta-depleted transplantation in children. This sample's TCRbeta library carried unique molecular identifier barcodes. From the PCR reads, TCRdb called clonotypes with MiXCR, one entry per CDR3 protein. This table holds hundreds of thousands of distinct CDR3 sequences, 20% to 25% found once. The sequences come from PBMCs, mostly from graft donor cells, collected 360 days after TCRalphabeta/CD19-depleted stem cell transplant. Every receptor here comes from a boy under three years old who had a stem cell transplant for acute myeloid leukemia, so the T cells may come from the graft donor.

In its sample, this clonotype was seen a few times. V gene TRBV6-1 combines with J gene TRBJ2-3, with D unclear. CDR3 size: 14 residues. The germline V gene has CDR1 MNHNS and CDR2 SASEGT. The V and J ends lost 7 bases and 0 bases respectively, with 11 bases between them. The DNA for the CDR3 is TGTGCCAGCAAAGAGGACGTCAGCACAGATACGCAGTATTTT. Protein: CASKEDVSTDTQYF.

This clonotype was counted a single time. The V call is TRBV20-1, the J call TRBJ2-7, with a possible D match to TRBD1 (6 bases). From germline, CDR1 is DFQATT and CDR2 SNEGSKA (reference sequence). The V end was cut by 5 bases, the J end by 0 bases, with 17 bases between. This CDR3 spans 15 amino acids. The CDR3 DNA is TGCAGTGCTGATCCGGGACACTACAGCTCCTACGAGCAGTACTTC. It yields the protein CSADPGHYSSYEQYF.

This rearrangement joins TRBV15 to TRBJ2-1, with D unclear. V was shortened by 5 bases and J by 7 bases, with 9 bases between the two germline ends. The CDR3 spans 12 residues. Germline V gene sequence: CDR1 LNHNV, CDR2 YYDKDF (reference sequence). The CDR3 nucleotides read TGTGCCACCAGCGACACAACAAATGAGCAGTTCTTC. Protein product: CATSDTTNEQFF.

The gene calls are TRBV30 and TRBJ2-7; 11 bases align to TRBD1. V lost 0 bases, J lost 6 bases, and 1 base stayed unmatched. The CDR3 runs to 13 residues. Germline loops: CDR1 GTSNPN, CDR2 SVGIG (reference sequence). CDR3 region: CAWSVGQGVEQYF. The CDR3 DNA is TGTGCCTGGAGTGTGGGACAGGGGGTCGAGCAGTACTTC.